What follows are 18 T cell receptor beta chains derived from one specimen sequenced in a study of T cell changes during pregnancy in multiple sclerosis. Measured with immunoSEQ multiplex PCR; TCRdb has only the in-frame clones, and not every one. Here the sample spans about 32,000 clones, approximately 92% being singletons. Sequencing was performed on CD8+ T cells from peripheral blood mononuclear cells, taken in the second trimester of pregnancy. These receptors all come from a female donor with multiple sclerosis, enrolled in a pregnancy study.

The chain recombines TRBV11-2 with TRBJ2-5; 8 bases line up with TRBD2. CDR3 length: 16 residues. V gave up 1 base and J gave up 5 bases; unmatched junction bases: 9. Germline V lookup: CDR1 SGHAT, CDR2 FQNNGV. CDR3 DNA: TGTGCCAGCAGCTTAGTGGGCAGCGGGGGTCGGGAGACCCAGTACTTC. Its protein is CASSLVGSGGRETQYF.

The chain is built from TRBV5-6 and TRBJ1-5; D call uncertain. V was trimmed by 0 bases and J by 0 bases, leaving 19 bases between them. Germline lookup yields CDR1 SGHDT and CDR2 YYEEEE. There are 19 residues in the CDR3. The CDR3 spells CASSLGHLEMSGSNQPQHF. The CDR3 nucleotides are TGTGCCAGCAGCTTGGGCCACCTAGAAATGAGCGGTAGCAATCAGCCCCAGCATTTT.

The chain employs TRBV13 and TRBJ2-1; TRBD2 matches at 9 bases. Per germline, CDR1 PRHDT and CDR2 FYEKMQ (reference sequence). The CDR3 loop spans 17 amino acids. The ends lost 2 bases at V and 8 bases at J; junction bases unmatched: 13. CDR3 loop: CASSLSLEGGGADEQFF. CDR3 sequence (DNA): TGTGCCAGCAGCTTAAGCCTTGAGGGCGGGGGGGCCGATGAGCAGTTCTTC.

The chain employs TRBV20-1 and TRBJ2-3, with D possibly being TRBD2 (5 bases). The V end was cut by 6 bases, the J end by 10 bases, with 8 bases between. From germline, CDR1 is DFQATT and CDR2 SNEGSKA (reference sequence). The CDR3 spans 9 residues. The DNA for the CDR3 is TGCAGTGCCCCGGGGTCGCAGTATTTT. This gives the protein CSAPGSQYF.

The chain combines TRBV5-4 with TRBJ2-1; 7 bases are shared with TRBD2. V shed 3 bases, J shed 1 base, and the junction held 7 bases outside the gene matches. CDR1 is SGHNT and CDR2 is YYREEE in the germline V gene (reference sequence). This CDR3 spans 16 amino acids. CDR3 bases: TGTGCCAGCAGCTCGAGGGAGGGAGGGTCCTACAATGAGCAGTTCTTC. It codes for CASSSREGGSYNEQFF.

This chain links TRBV7-8 with TRBJ2-7, with D tentatively TRBD2 (6 bases). V lost 3 bases and J 3 bases, leaving 15 bases between the germline ends. Germline-derived CDR1 and CDR2 are SGHVS and FQNEAQ. This CDR3 region has 15 residues. CDR3 loop: CASSFSGTRNYEQYF. CDR3 nucleotide sequence: TGTGCCAGCAGCTTTTCCGGGACTCGAAACTACGAGCAGTACTTC.

This clone appeared a few times. V and J are TRBV11-1 and TRBJ1-6; possible D gene TRBD1, 6 bases. The germline gives CDR1 SGHAT, CDR2 FQDESV (reference sequence). V dropped 3 bases and J dropped 11 bases, with 17 bases sitting between them. This CDR3 region has 15 residues. CDR3: CASSFDGGQDPPLHF. CDR3 nucleotide sequence: TGTGCCAGCAGCTTCGACGGGGGGCAGGATCCACCCCTCCACTTT.

This clone is a singleton in its sample. This chain connects TRBV18 to TRBJ2-7; 7 nucleotides line up with TRBD1. V was pared by 2 bases and J by 1 base, with 2 bases of the junction left unmatched. This CDR3 contains 14 residues. The germline CDR1 and CDR2 sequences are KGHSH and LQKENI. Written as DNA, the CDR3 is TGTGCCAGCTCACCAAGGGACAGATCCTACGAGCAGTACTTC. Protein product: CASSPRDRSYEQYF.

The chain carries TRBV14 and TRBJ2-3; a possible D gene is TRBD2 (6 bases). The V gene lost 1 base and the J gene lost 4 bases, with 12 bases spanning the gap. The germline gives CDR1 SGHDN, CDR2 FVKESK. This CDR3 has 15 amino acids. The CDR3 protein is CASSQGRTTADTQYF. The CDR3 DNA is TGTGCCAGCAGCCAAGGTAGGACTACGGCAGATACGCAGTATTTT. Based on the CDR3 plus reference TRBV14 and TRBJ2-3, the full variable domain is EAGVTQFPSHSVIEKGQTVTLRCDPISGHDNLYWYRRVMGKEIKFLLHFVKESKQDESGMPNNRFLAERTGGTYSTLKVQPAELEDSGVYFCASSQGRTTADTQYFGPGTRLTVL.

The J gene is TRBJ1-1, the V gene TRBV27; D gene ambiguous. CDR3 length equals 13 residues. Germline-derived CDR1 and CDR2 are MNHEY and SMNVEV (reference sequence). V gave up 6 bases and J gave up 0 bases, with 8 bases separating them. The CDR3 nucleotides read TGTGCCAGCAGCTATACAGTGAACACTGAAGCTTTCTTT. Translation gives CASSYTVNTEAFF.

This clone occurred once. The J gene is TRBJ2-7, the V gene TRBV4-1; 10 bases fit TRBD1. The germline V gene encodes CDR1 MGHRA and CDR2 YSYEKL. This CDR3 is built from 16 residues. V trimming: 0 bases; J trimming: 3 bases; junction bases outside the gene matches: 5. CDR3 amino acids: CASSQDRGQGYYEQYF. In DNA, the CDR3 is TGCGCCAGCAGCCAAGATCGGGGACAGGGGTACTACGAGCAGTACTTC.

The chain links TRBV6-1 to TRBJ2-7, with a tentative D call TRBD2 (5 bases). From germline, CDR1 is MNHNS and CDR2 SASEGT. Trimming took off 4 bases at V and 5 bases at J, with 12 bases between the two ends. CDR3 length: 13 residues. CDR3 loop: CASSGGFRDEQYF. In DNA, the CDR3 is TGTGCCAGCAGTGGAGGGTTTCGCGACGAGCAGTACTTC.

The chain is built from TRBV6-5 and TRBJ2-1; TRBD1 matches 7 bases. The CDR3 is 13 residues long. Germline lookup yields CDR1 MNHEY and CDR2 SVGAGI. V gave up 3 bases and J gave up 9 bases; unmatched junction bases: 5. CDR3 sequence reads: CASSYSRQGEQFF. CDR3 nucleotides: TGTGCCAGCAGTTATTCCCGACAGGGTGAGCAGTTCTTC.

The J gene is TRBJ2-7, the V gene TRBV27; possible D gene TRBD2, 6 bases. V shed 6 bases and J shed 5 bases, with 20 bases lying between them. This CDR3 contains 15 residues. The V gene's germline CDR1 is MNHEY and CDR2 SMNVEV (reference sequence). This CDR3 reads CASSLTPGVRDEQYF. The CDR3 bases are TGTGCCAGCAGCCTAACCCCGGGGGTGCGGGACGAGCAGTACTTC.

The V and J genes are TRBV9 and TRBJ2-1; 8 positions agree with TRBD1. Germline-derived CDR1 and CDR2 are SGDLS and YYNGEE. V lost 3 bases, J lost 6 bases, and 8 bases stayed unmatched. There are 15 residues in the CDR3. The CDR3, as DNA: TGTGCCAGCAGCGCGGGACAGGATCCGCTCAATGAGCAGTTCTTC. Protein: CASSAGQDPLNEQFF.

The chain recombines TRBV12-5 with TRBJ2-1; D is unresolved. CDR1 is LGHNT and CDR2 is FRNRAP in the germline V gene. V was trimmed by 1 base and J by 4 bases, leaving 5 bases between them. This CDR3 has 13 amino acids. CDR3 DNA sequence: TGTGCTAGTGGTTTGGAACTATACAATGAGCAGTTCTTC. This encodes CASGLELYNEQFF.

The chain couples TRBV9 to TRBJ2-1; unclear D gene. V was trimmed by 0 bases and J by 2 bases, leaving 6 bases between them. Looked up from germline, CDR1 is SGDLS and CDR2 is YYNGEE. There are 14 residues in the CDR3. The CDR3 sequence is CASSVDATYNEQFF. DNA of the CDR3: TGTGCCAGCAGCGTAGATGCTACCTACAATGAGCAGTTCTTC.

This chain uses TRBV9 with TRBJ2-1, with TRBD2 matching 13 bases. CDR3 length: 20 residues. Trimming removed 3 bases from V and 0 bases from J; junction bases left unmatched: 12. Per germline, CDR1 SGDLS and CDR2 YYNGEE. This chain's CDR3 is CASSEGGTSGALRSYNEQFF. The CDR3 DNA follows: TGTGCCAGCAGCGAGGGTGGGACTAGCGGGGCCCTTCGCTCCTACAATGAGCAGTTCTTC.